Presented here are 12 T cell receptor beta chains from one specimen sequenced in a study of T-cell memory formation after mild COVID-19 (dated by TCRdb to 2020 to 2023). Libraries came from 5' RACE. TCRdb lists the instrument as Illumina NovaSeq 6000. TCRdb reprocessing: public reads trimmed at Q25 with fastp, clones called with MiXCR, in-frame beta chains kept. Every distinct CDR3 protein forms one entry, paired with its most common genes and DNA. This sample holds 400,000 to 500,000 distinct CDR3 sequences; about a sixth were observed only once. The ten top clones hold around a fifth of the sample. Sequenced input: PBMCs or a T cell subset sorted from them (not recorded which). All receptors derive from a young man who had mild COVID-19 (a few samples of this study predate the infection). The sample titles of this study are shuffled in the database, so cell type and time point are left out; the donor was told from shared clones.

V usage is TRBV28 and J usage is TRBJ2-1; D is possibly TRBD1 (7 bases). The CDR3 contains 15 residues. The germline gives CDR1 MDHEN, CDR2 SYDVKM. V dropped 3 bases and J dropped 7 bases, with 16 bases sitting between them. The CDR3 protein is CASSLAGGRRNEQFF. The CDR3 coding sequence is TGTGCCAGCAGTTTGGCAGGGGGGCGCAGGAATGAGCAGTTCTTC.

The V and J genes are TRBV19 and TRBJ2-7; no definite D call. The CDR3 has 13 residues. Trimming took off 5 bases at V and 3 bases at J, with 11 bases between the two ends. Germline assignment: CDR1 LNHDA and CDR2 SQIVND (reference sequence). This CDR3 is CASSRLPGYEQYF. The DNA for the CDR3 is TGTGCCAGTAGTCGCCTCCCGGGCTACGAGCAGTACTTC.

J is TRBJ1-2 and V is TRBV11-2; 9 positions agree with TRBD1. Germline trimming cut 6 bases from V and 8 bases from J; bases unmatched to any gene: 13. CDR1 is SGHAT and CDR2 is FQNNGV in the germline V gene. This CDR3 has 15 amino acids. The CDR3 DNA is TGTGCCAGCAGTTCCTACCGGGACAGGGATCGCGGCTACACCTTC. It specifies CASSSYRDRDRGYTF.

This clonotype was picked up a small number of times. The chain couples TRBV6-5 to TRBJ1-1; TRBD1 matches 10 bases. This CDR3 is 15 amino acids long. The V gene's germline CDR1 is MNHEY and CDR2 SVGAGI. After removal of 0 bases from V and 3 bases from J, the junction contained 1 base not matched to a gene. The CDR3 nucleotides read TGTGCCAGCAGTTACTCGGACAGGGGGGACACTGAAGCTTTCTTT. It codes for CASSYSDRGDTEAFF.

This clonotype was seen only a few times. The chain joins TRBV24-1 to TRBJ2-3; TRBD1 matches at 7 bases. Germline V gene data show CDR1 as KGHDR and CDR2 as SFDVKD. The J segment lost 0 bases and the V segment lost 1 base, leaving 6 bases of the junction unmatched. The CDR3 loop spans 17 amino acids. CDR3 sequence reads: CATSDFGQESSTDTQYF. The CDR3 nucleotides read TGTGCCACCAGTGATTTCGGACAGGAATCTAGCACAGATACGCAGTATTTT.

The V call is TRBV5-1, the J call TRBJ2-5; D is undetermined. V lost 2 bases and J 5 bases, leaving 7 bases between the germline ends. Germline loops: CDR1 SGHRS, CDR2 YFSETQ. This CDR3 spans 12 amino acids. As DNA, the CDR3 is TGCGCCAGCAGCTTTGGTCCGGAGACCCAGTACTTC. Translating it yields CASSFGPETQYF.

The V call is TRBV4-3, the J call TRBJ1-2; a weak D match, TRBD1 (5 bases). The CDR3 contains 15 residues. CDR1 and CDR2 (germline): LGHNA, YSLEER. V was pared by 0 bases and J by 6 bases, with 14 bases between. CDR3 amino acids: CASSQDRGGLDGYTF. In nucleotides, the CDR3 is TGCGCCAGCAGCCAAGATCGTGGGGGTTTGGATGGCTACACCTTC.

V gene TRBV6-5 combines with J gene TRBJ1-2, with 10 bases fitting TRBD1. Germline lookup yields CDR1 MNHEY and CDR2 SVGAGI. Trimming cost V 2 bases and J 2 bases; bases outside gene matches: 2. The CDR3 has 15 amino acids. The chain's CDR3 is CASSYGTGVNYGYTF. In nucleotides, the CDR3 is TGTGCCAGCAGTTACGGGACAGGGGTAAACTATGGCTACACCTTC.

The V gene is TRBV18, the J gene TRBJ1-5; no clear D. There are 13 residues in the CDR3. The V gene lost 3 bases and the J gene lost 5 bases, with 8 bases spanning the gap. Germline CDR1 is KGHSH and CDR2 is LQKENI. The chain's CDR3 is CASSPQAYQPQHF. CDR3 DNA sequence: TGTGCCAGCTCACCCCAGGCCTATCAGCCCCAGCATTTT.

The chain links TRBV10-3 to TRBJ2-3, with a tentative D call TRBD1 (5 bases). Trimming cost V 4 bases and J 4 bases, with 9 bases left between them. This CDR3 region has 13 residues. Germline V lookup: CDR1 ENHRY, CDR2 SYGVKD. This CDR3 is CAISGTGSDTQYF. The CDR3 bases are TGTGCCATCAGTGGAACAGGTTCAGATACGCAGTATTTT.

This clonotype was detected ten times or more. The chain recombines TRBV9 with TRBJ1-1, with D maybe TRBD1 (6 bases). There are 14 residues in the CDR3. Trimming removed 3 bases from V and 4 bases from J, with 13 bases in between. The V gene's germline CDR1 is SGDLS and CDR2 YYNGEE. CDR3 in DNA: TGTGCCAGCAGCGGCAGGGGCGCGGGCACTGAAGCTTTCTTT. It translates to CASSGRGAGTEAFF.

Here the CDR3 DNA reads TGTGCCAGCAGTTTAGGGTTCTCCTACGAGCAGTACTTC. It is translated as CASSLGFSYEQYF. The chain couples TRBV12-3 or TRBV12-4 to TRBJ2-7, with D hard to call. The CDR3 spans 13 residues. Trimming removed 1 base from V and 0 bases from J, with 4 bases in between.